This T cell receptor (beta chain) was retrieved from a study of blood T cell repertoires in COVID-19. Across the study: Spain, Italy and the United States supplied samples that represented acute and convalescent COVID-19.

TCRdb's copy holds only in-frame clones and misses some; the assay was immunoSEQ multiplex PCR. Of about 81,000 clones listed, around 80% are singletons. The CDR3 is 15 amino acids. The V segment lost 5 bases and the J segment 5 bases; nucleotides outside the gene matches: 6. The germline V gene encodes CDR1 SNHLY and CDR2 FYNNEI. The specimen was peripheral blood. The J gene is TRBJ2-3, the V gene TRBV2; 11 bases fit TRBD2. The clonotype originates from a human donor in a cohort sampled during active COVID-19. The CDR3 nucleotides are TGTGCCAGCAGTATAGCGGGGGGGCCCCTAGATACGCAGTATTTT. Its protein is CASSIAGGPLDTQYF.